This T cell receptor (beta chain) was sequenced during a study of OX40 agonist ivuxolimab in advanced cancers. Study summary: Across the patients, intravenous ivuxolimab was delivered every 2 weeks at 0.01 to 10 mg/kg. Broader study findings: No determination was made of the antigen specificity of the expanded peripheral T cells.

Worth noting for this clone: Antigen unknown.

The protocol was immunoSEQ multiplex PCR, while the TCRdb copy is restricted to in-frame clones and leaves out a portion. The repertoire consists of 11,000 or so clones, with 80% to 90% occurring once and the leading ten covering about 14%. The sample consisted of CD4+ or CD8+ T cells sorted from blood, taken in a trial of the OX40 agonist ivuxolimab. The source is an adult with an advanced solid tumor such as melanoma, head and neck, liver or kidney cancer.

The CDR3 bases are TGTGCCAGCAGCTTTTTGACAGGGGGCAACACTGAAGCTTTCTTT. This codes for CASSFLTGGNTEAFF. V usage is TRBV5-5 and J usage is TRBJ1-1, with 10 positions matching TRBD1. Germline V gene sequence: CDR1 SGHKS, CDR2 YYEKEE (reference sequence). The length of the CDR3 is 15 residues. The V gene end was trimmed by 2 bases and the J gene end by 2 bases; junction bases not matched to a gene: 3.